The TCR beta chain under discussion was sequenced for a study of blood T cell repertoires in COVID-19. Study details: PBMCs, B-cell-depleted T cells, or T cells were the source of the cDNA or gDNA that made up the material.

This clone was found once. The germline gives CDR1 LNHNV, CDR2 YYDKDF (reference sequence). The V gene end was trimmed by 1 base and the J gene end by 5 bases; junction bases not matched to a gene: 5. The CDR3 covers 15 residues. Sequencing used immunoSEQ multiplex PCR; TCRdb keeps in-frame clones, though not all of them. The sample holds fewer than 200,000 clones, 80% to 90% seen once. The sequence derives from a man aged 18 to 30 who had recovered from COVID-19. J is TRBJ2-1 and V is TRBV15, with 7 bases identical to TRBD2. Sequencing input: peripheral blood. CDR3 residues: CATSRAAGEDNEQFF. The CDR3 coding sequence is TGTGCCACCAGCAGAGCTGCGGGAGAGGACAATGAGCAGTTCTTC.